This TCR beta chain was profiled in a study of blood T cell repertoires in COVID-19. Germline CDR1 and CDR2: MGHRA and YSYEKL. Trimming took 0 bases from V and 3 from J; bases not matched to a gene: 10. The CDR3 totals 17 residues. Libraries were prepared by immunoSEQ multiplex PCR; TCRdb keeps only in-frame clonotypes and omits some of them. The table includes 190,000 or so clones, roughly nine tenths detected once. Two consecutive negative NP/OP PCR tests, clearance, or resolved symptoms defined Cohort 3 recovery. This chain links TRBV4-1 with TRBJ2-7; 8 nucleotides agree with TRBD1. Source material: PBMCs or T cells enriched from blood (not recorded which). This TCR was sampled from a woman aged 18 to 35 who had recovered from COVID-19. CDR3 coding DNA: TGCGCCAGCAGCCAAGATGCAGGGAGACAGGGGCTCTACGAGCAGTACTTC. This codes for CASSQDAGRQGLYEQYF.